The 18 T cell receptor beta chains below were found in one sample sequenced in a study of breast tumors, draining lymph nodes, adjacent tissues. Axillary draining lymph nodes of breast cancer patients supplied the node samples. Each CDR3 protein is one row after TCRdb ran MiXCR on the multiplex PCR reads. The sample holds about 200,000 distinct CDR3 sequences, around 33% seen once. What was sequenced was axillary lymph node tissue. These TCRs come from a female donor with breast cancer. Some clones in this sample may be carry-over from other donors' samples.

J is TRBJ2-1 and V is TRBV11-2; 9 nucleotides agree with TRBD2. From germline, CDR1 is SGHAT and CDR2 FQNNGV. Trimming cost V 1 base and J 6 bases; bases outside gene matches: 13. This CDR3 has 18 residues. The CDR3 spells CASSLVGSALAGTNEQFF. CDR3 in DNA: TGTGCCAGCAGCTTAGTCGGGAGTGCGCTAGCGGGAACCAATGAGCAGTTCTTC.

This clonotype has ten or more counts. The chain employs TRBV18 and TRBJ1-4; 9 bases fit TRBD1. There are 14 residues in the CDR3. V was pared by 3 bases and J by 13 bases, with 9 bases of the junction left unmatched. Germline lookup yields CDR1 KGHSH and CDR2 LQKENI. The CDR3 sequence is CASSPDRGALRLFF. The CDR3 coding sequence is TGTGCCAGCTCACCGGACAGGGGAGCCCTGAGACTGTTTTTT. Together with reference TRBV18 and TRBJ1-4, the CDR3 gives the full variable domain: NAGVMQNPRHLVRRRGQEARLRCSPMKGHSHVYWYRQLPEEGLKFMVYLQKENIIDESGMPKERFSAEFPKEGPSILRIQQVVRGDSAAYFCASSPDRGALRLFFGSGTQLSVL.

At least ten counts were recorded for this clonotype. The chain is built from TRBV7-2 and TRBJ2-7; 14 nucleotides match TRBD2. The CDR3 consists of 15 residues. The J segment lost 5 bases and the V segment lost 4 bases, leaving 4 bases of the junction unmatched. Germline CDR1 reads SGHTA; CDR2 reads FQGNSA. CDR3 region: CASSSSGLAGDEQYF. In DNA, the CDR3 is TGTGCCAGCAGCTCATCGGGACTAGCGGGAGACGAGCAGTACTTC.

This clonotype was picked up a small number of times. A much larger clone differs by one base, so this may be a read error. The chain uses TRBV11-2 and TRBJ2-7, with 9 bases fitting TRBD1. This CDR3 comprises 19 residues. Germline CDR1 is SGHAT and CDR2 is FQNNGV. Losses at the gene ends were 5 bases for V and 0 bases for J; bases not matched to a gene: 17. In nucleotides, the CDR3 is TGTGCCAGCAGCCCGTATATGAGGGCGGGGACAGGGCGCTCCTACGAGCAGTACTTC. Its protein is CASSPYMRAGTGRSYEQYF.

V gene TRBV2 combines with J gene TRBJ1-1; D is possibly TRBD1 (6 bases). Germline CDR1 reads SNHLY; CDR2 reads FYNNEI. This CDR3 has 17 residues. CDR3 protein: CARDLGGGAGMNTEAFF. The DNA for the CDR3 is TGTGCTAGAGATCTGGGGGGGGGCGCGGGTATGAACACTGAAGCTTTCTTT.

This clonotype was seen repeatedly, ten times or more. V usage is TRBV6-1 and J usage is TRBJ2-5; TRBD2 matches at 7 bases. CDR3 length: 14 amino acids. Germline assignment: CDR1 MNHNS and CDR2 SASEGT. V shed 6 bases and J 2 bases; nucleotides not matched to a gene: 6. The CDR3 region has the DNA TGTGCCAGCAGAGGACTAGTGGGTCAAGAGACCCAGTACTTC. It encodes CASRGLVGQETQYF.

This clonotype was seen many times. The chain uses TRBV20-1 and TRBJ2-3; D is undetermined. The CDR3 runs to 15 residues. Between the trimmed V and J ends, which lost 1 base and 1 base, there was a span of 12 bases. The V gene's germline CDR1 is DFQATT and CDR2 SNEGSKA (reference sequence). As DNA, the CDR3 is TGCAGTGCTAGAGTTGGGTATACCCGCACAGATACGCAGTATTTT. Translation gives CSARVGYTRTDTQYF.

This clonotype occurred many times. The chain recombines TRBV11-2 with TRBJ2-5, with TRBD2 matching over 8 bases. The CDR3 is 15 amino acids. Germline V CDR1 and CDR2: SGHAT, FQNNGV. V dropped 3 bases and J dropped 5; count of bases not matched to a gene: 8. The CDR3 nucleotides read TGTGCCAGCAGCTTCGGGGGGGGGCTAAGGGAGACCCAGTACTTC. Encoded protein: CASSFGGGLRETQYF. The whole variable domain, remainder taken from reference TRBV11-2 and TRBJ2-5, is EAGVAQSPRYKIIEKRQSVAFWCNPISGHATLYWYQQILGQGPKLLIQFQNNGVVDDSQLPKDRFSAERLKGVDSTLKIQPAKLEDSAVYLCASSFGGGLRETQYFGPGTRLLVL.

Note on this clonotype: In this CDR3 the conserved last residue, phenylalanine or tryptophan, is missing, so a read error is likely. CDR3 sequence reads: CASSREFNTEAFS. As DNA, the CDR3 is TGTGCCAGCAGCAGGGAATTTAACACTGAAGCTTTCTCT. The chain recombines TRBV9 with TRBJ1-1; D not certain. CDR1 and CDR2 from the germline V gene are SGDLS and YYNGEE. CDR3 size: 13 residues. V was clipped by 4 bases and J by 2 bases, with 9 bases between them.

This clonotype was found many times. The DNA of the CDR3 is TGTGCCTGTACCGATGATCAACGGTACGAGCAGTACTTC. Protein sequence: CACTDDQRYEQYF. The gene calls are TRBV30 and TRBJ2-7; no clear D gene. The V gene lost 6 bases and the J gene lost 4 bases, with 16 bases spanning the gap. This CDR3 comprises 13 residues. CDR1 GTSNPN and CDR2 SVGIG come from the germline V gene (reference sequence).

In its sample, this clonotype was seen once. The junction shows a germline mismatch at one end, possibly a read error. V gene TRBV9 combines with J gene TRBJ2-5, with 9 bases that match TRBD2. The CDR3 sequence is 16 residues long. From germline, CDR1 is SGDLS and CDR2 YYNGEE. CDR3 DNA sequence: TGTGCCAGCAACGTAGGAGGCGGGGGGGCCAGGGAGACCCAGTACTTC. This codes for CASNVGGGGARETQYF.

The sample holds many counts of this clonotype. One end of the junction varies from germline; a read error may be responsible. The gene calls are TRBV5-1 and TRBJ2-1; 14 bases map to TRBD2. Germline-derived CDR1 and CDR2 are SGHRS and YFSETQ. The CDR3 loop spans 17 amino acids. The CDR3 DNA sequence: TGCGCCAGCAGTTTGGGACTAGCGGGAGCGGATTACAATGAGCAGTTCTTC. As protein: CASSLGLAGADYNEQFF. Combining the CDR3 with reference TRBV5-1 and TRBJ2-1 gives the whole variable domain KAGVTQTPRYLIKTRGQQVTLSCSPISGHRSVSWYQQTPGQGLQFLFEYFSETQRNKGNFPGRFSGRQFSNSRSEMNVSTLELGDSALYLCASSLGLAGADYNEQFFGPGTRLTVL.

The chain joins TRBV5-4 to TRBJ2-3, with D possibly being TRBD1 (6 bases). The CDR3 length is 16 residues. V lost 4 bases and J lost 0, with 15 bases in between. Germline CDR1 reads SGHNT; CDR2 reads YYREEE (reference sequence). CDR3 DNA: TGTGCCAGCAGCGACCCGGACAGACCTAGCACAGATACGCAGTATTTT. The encoded protein is CASSDPDRPSTDTQYF.

This clonotype was detected a few times. This chain joins TRBV30 and TRBJ2-1; TRBD1 agrees at 11 bases. V was pared by 5 bases and J by 0 bases, with 0 bases of the junction left unmatched. Germline V gene data show CDR1 as GTSNPN and CDR2 as SVGIG (reference sequence). The CDR3 loop spans 14 amino acids. DNA for the CDR3: TGTGCCTGGGGGACAGGGGGCTCCTACAATGAGCAGTTCTTC. Its protein is CAWGTGGSYNEQFF. Supplemented by reference TRBV30 and TRBJ2-1, the full variable domain reads SQTIHQWPATLVQPVGSPLSLECTVEGTSNPNLYWYRQAAGRGLQLLFYSVGIGQISSEVPQNLSASRPQDRQFILSSKKLLLSDSGFYLCAWGTGGSYNEQFFGPGTRLTVL.

This clonotype was counted between two and nine times. This sequence may be a read error, since a much larger clone differs from it by one base. The V and J genes are TRBV7-9 and TRBJ2-3, with 9 bases identical to TRBD1. TRBJ1-5 matches the DNA end more closely, so the J call is doubtful. The CDR3 runs to 15 residues. Germline CDR1 reads SEHNR; CDR2 reads FQNEAQ (reference sequence). CDR3 nucleotides: TGTGCCAGCAGCTTAGGGACAGGGGTGGCAGATACGCAGCATTTT. As protein: CASSLGTGVADTQHF.

This clonotype showed up many times. The DNA of the CDR3 is TGTGCCAGCAGCACCACTCTGTACAATGAGCAGTTCTTC. This gives the protein CASSTTLYNEQFF. The rearrangement uses TRBV6-5 and TRBJ2-1, with D uncertain. The CDR3 sequence is 13 residues long. Trimming left V 6 bases short and J 4 bases short, with 10 bases between. Germline V gives CDR1 MNHEY, CDR2 SVGAGI.

There are many counts of this clonotype. The rearrangement links TRBV28 to TRBJ1-4; weak D call: TRBD1 (6 bases). The CDR3 covers 12 residues. Deletions cut 3 bases from V and 8 bases from J, with 7 bases between. Germline CDR1 reads MDHEN; CDR2 reads SYDVKM. CDR3 DNA sequence: TGTGCCAGCAGTTTTCAGGGGGAAAAACTGTTTTTT. It encodes CASSFQGEKLFF.

This clonotype was found many times. The V and J genes are TRBV20-1 and TRBJ2-7, with D maybe TRBD2 (5 bases). This CDR3 region has 13 residues. V shed 3 bases and J shed 2 bases, with 11 bases lying between them. Germline-derived CDR1 and CDR2 are DFQATT and SNEGSKA (reference sequence). The CDR3 coding sequence is TGCAGTGCTAGGAGGGCGGCTACCTACGAGCAGTACTTC. Translating gives CSARRAATYEQYF.